Listed below are T cell receptor beta chains from one sample, sequenced in a study of CD8+CD57+ T cells in acquired aplastic anemia. TCRdb recomputed calls from the reads with MiXCR, one row per CDR3 protein. The data show around 250,000 distinct CDR3 sequences, with 82% seen just once and 35% to 50% held by the top ten. The source material was sorted CD4+, CD8+, or CD8+CD57+ T cells (not recorded which) from PBMCs. These TCRs come from a human donor with aplastic anemia. Both conserved end residues are part of each CDR3. Fields, in order: J gene, D gene, V gene, clone size, CDR3 protein, CDR3 DNA. D genes are given only for firm matches. Only some rows state a clone size, as once, few, many or a class for expanded clones.

TRBJ2-5,NA,TRBV15,NA,CATSRGWSRETQYF,TGTGCCACCAGCAGGGGCTGGAGCCGAGAGACCCAGTATTTC
TRBJ2-7,NA,TRBV7-9,few,CASSGGLGQINTMF,TGTGCCAGCAGCGGCGGACTAGGACAGATCAATACAATGTTC
TRBJ1-2,NA,TRBV2,NA,CASRDEGTDTVYFYTF,TGTGCCAGCAGGGACGAGGGCACCGATACCGTGTATTTTTACACCTTC
TRBJ1-1,NA,TRBV7-3,NA,CASSSEDTGSKEAFF,TGTGCCAGCAGCTCTGAAGATACAGGGAGCAAGGAAGCCTTCTTT
TRBJ2-3,TRBD1,TRBV2,NA,CASSGGGTTQYF,TGTGCCAGCAGTGGAGGGGGCACAACGCAGTATTTT
TRBJ2-3,NA,TRBV2,NA,CASGVGGGPKTQFF,TGTGCCAGCGGGGTAGGGGGAGGTCCTAAGACGCAGTTTTTT
TRBJ2-5,NA,TRBV7-9,NA,CASSLEGSGQPQHYF,TGTGCCAGCAGCTTAGAAGGCAGCGGGCAGCCCCAGCATTACTTC
TRBJ2-5,NA,TRBV11-1,few,CASSLARQQETQYF,TGTGCCAGCAGCTTAGCTCGTCAGCAAGAGACCCAGTACTTC
TRBJ2-7,TRBD1,TRBV7-9,NA,CASSLATGIHEQYF,TGTGCCAGCAGCTTAGCGACAGGGATCCACGAGCAGTACTTC
TRBJ1-6,NA,TRBV9,few,CASSHQAGVNSPLHF,TGTGCCAGCAGTCATCAGGCAGGGGTAAATTCACCCCTCCACTTT
TRBJ2-1,NA,TRBV9,NA,CASSSLGNELFF,TGTGCCAGCAGTTCACTGGGGAATGAGCTGTTCTTC
TRBJ2-7,NA,TRBV7-2,NA,CASSLAGLPYEQYF,TGTGCCAGCAGCTTAGCGGGCCTACCCTACGAGCAGTACTTC
TRBJ2-3,NA,TRBV5-1,NA,CASSPLGAHEQYF,TGCGCCAGCAGCCCCCTTGGAGCACACGAGCAGTATTTT
TRBJ1-1,NA,TRBV7-8,NA,CASSLEGSADTEYFF,TGTGCCAGCAGCTTAGAGGGGAGTGCCGATACTGAATATTTCTTT
TRBJ1-2,NA,TRBV7-2,few,CASSLAGGADSGYTF,TGTGCCAGCAGCTTGGCGGGGGGTGCCGATTCTGGGTATACCTTC
TRBJ2-3,NA,TRBV7-9,NA,CASSLVPGAQSYEF,TGTGCCAGCAGCTTAGTACCCGGGGCCCAGTCTTATGAATTT
TRBJ2-4,TRBD1,TRBV4-1,NA,CASSHTGENIQYF,TGCGCCAGCAGCCATACAGGGGAAAACATTCAGTACTTC
TRBJ1-5,NA,TRBV7-8,NA,CASSHTAFQPEQF,TGTGCCAGCAGTCATACGGCGTTTCAGCCTGAGCAGTTT
TRBJ2-2,NA,TRBV2,NA,CASRLVAGELFF,TGTGCCAGCAGGTTAGTAGCCGGAGAGCTGTTTTTT
TRBJ1-2,NA,TRBV29-1,once,CSVDRGQNYGYTF,TGCAGCGTTGACCGGGGGCAGAACTATGGCTACACCTTC
TRBJ1-2,TRBD1,TRBV7-8,NA,CASSSRDRPLAYGYTF,TGTGCCAGCAGCTCACGGGACAGGCCCTTGGCCTATGGCTACACCTTC
TRBJ2-1,TRBD2,TRBV10-3,NA,CATSDLTLAGWKFF,TGTGCCACCAGTGATCTGACACTAGCGGGATGGAAGTTCTTC
TRBJ1-3,NA,TRBV19,NA,CASTWTRAGGNTIYF,TGTGCCAGTACCTGGACTCGGGCCGGCGGAAACACCATATATTTT
TRBJ2-3,NA,TRBV5-4,NA,CASSATGQSPVDYTDTQYF,TGTGCCAGCAGTGCTACCGGGCAGAGCCCGGTGGATTACACAGATACGCAGTATTTT
TRBJ2-1,TRBD2,TRBV7-9,NA,CASSSRSGGAYNEQFF,TGTGCCAGCAGCTCCCGGAGCGGGGGGGCCTACAATGAGCAGTTCTTC
TRBJ1-5,NA,TRBV25-1,few,CASSEARGNQPQHF,TGTGCCAGCAGTGAGGCCAGGGGCAATCAGCCCCAGCATTTT
TRBJ2-3,NA,TRBV7-8,NA,CASGGQGTAAPYF,TGTGCCAGCGGGGGGCAGGGAACTGCTGCGCCGTATTTT
TRBJ1-4,NA,TRBV2,NA,CASGVRGTNTEKLVF,TGTGCCAGCGGCGTAAGGGGCACAAATACGGAAAAACTTGTTTTT
TRBJ1-6,NA,TRBV7-8,NA,CASSMWDGGEHSPLHF,TGTGCCAGCAGCATGTGGGACGGCGGGGAGCATTCACCTCTCCACTTT
TRBJ2-1,NA,TRBV9,NA,CASSVTDSSSYNEQFF,TGTGCCAGCAGCGTTACGGACAGTAGCTCCTACAATGAGCAGTTCTTC
TRBJ2-3,NA,TRBV7-8,NA,CASRDGGTDDPYF,TGTGCCAGCAGGGACGGGGGAACAGATGATCCGTATTTT
TRBJ1-6,NA,TRBV2,NA,CASSEIQSGPYYNLHF,TGTGCCAGCAGTGAAATACAAAGCGGCCCTTACTACAATCTCCACTTT
TRBJ1-5,NA,TRBV10-3,NA,CASSEEWTVDQPQHF,TGTGCCAGCAGTGAAGAGTGGACAGTAGATCAGCCCCAGCATTTT